This T cell receptor beta chain was identified during a study of control samples from healthy donors and cancer patients. Using immunoSEQ multiplex PCR, the repertoire was profiled, and TCRdb retains in-frame clones only, with some absent. The table lists nearly 55,000 clones, 95% to 96% of them singletons. This CDR3 has 14 amino acids. The ends were cut back, 2 bases at V and 6 bases at J, with 10 bases in the middle. Germline values: CDR1 KGHDR, CDR2 SFDVKD. This clone was detected a few times. The sample comprised blood. The origin of this receptor is a woman in her thirties in good health. The rearrangement links TRBV24-1 to TRBJ1-5; D remains ambiguous. In nucleotides, the CDR3 is TGTGCCACCAGTGATTCGGCGGCCGGTCAGCCCCAGCATTTT. It translates to CATSDSAAGQPQHF.